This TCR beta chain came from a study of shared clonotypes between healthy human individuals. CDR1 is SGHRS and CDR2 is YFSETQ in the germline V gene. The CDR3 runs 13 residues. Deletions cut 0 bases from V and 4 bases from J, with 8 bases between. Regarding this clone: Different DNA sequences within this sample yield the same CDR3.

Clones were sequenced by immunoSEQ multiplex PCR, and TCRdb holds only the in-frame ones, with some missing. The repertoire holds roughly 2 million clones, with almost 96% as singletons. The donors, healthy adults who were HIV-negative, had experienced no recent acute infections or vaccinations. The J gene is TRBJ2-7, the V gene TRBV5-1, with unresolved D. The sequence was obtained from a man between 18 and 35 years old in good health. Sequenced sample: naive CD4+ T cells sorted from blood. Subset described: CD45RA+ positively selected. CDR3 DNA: TGCGCCAGCAGCTTGGGGGCAGTGTACGAGCAGTACTTC. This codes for CASSLGAVYEQYF. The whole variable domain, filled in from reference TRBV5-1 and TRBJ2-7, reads KAGVTQTPRYLIKTRGQQVTLSCSPISGHRSVSWYQQTPGQGLQFLFEYFSETQRNKGNFPGRFSGRQFSNSRSEMNVSTLELGDSALYLCASSLGAVYEQYFGPGTRLTVT.